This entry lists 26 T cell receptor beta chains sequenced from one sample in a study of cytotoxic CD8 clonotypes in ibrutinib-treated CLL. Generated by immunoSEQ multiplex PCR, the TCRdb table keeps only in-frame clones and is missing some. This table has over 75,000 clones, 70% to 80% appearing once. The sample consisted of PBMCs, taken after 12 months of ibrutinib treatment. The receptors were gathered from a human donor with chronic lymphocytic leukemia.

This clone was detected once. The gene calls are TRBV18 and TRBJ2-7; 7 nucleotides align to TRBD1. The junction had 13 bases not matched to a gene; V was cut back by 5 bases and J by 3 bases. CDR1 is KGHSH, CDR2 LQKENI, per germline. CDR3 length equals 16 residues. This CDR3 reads CASSASVGTAFYEQYF. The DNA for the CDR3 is TGTGCCAGCTCAGCCTCCGTTGGGACAGCCTTCTACGAGCAGTACTTC. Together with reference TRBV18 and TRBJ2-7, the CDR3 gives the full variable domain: NAGVMQNPRHLVRRRGQEARLRCSPMKGHSHVYWYRQLPEEGLKFMVYLQKENIIDESGMPKERFSAEFPKEGPSILRIQQVVRGDSAAYFCASSASVGTAFYEQYFGPGTRLTVT.

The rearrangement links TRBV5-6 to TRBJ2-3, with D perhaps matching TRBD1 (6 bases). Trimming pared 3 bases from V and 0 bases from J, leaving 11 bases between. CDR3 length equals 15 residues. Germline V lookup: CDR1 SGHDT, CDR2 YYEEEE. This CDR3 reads CASSSTGPSTDTQYF. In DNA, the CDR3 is TGTGCCAGCAGCTCGACAGGTCCAAGCACAGATACGCAGTATTTT.

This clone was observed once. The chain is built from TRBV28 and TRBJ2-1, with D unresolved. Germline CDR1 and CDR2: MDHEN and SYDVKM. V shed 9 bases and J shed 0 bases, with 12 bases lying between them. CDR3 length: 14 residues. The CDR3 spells CASRLLNSYNEQFF. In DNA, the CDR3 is TGTGCCAGTCGACTCCTTAACTCCTACAATGAGCAGTTCTTC.

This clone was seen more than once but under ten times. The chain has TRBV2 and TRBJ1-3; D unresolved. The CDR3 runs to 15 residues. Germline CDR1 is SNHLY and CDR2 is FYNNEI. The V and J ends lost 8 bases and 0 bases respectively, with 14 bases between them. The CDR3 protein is CASREQQFSGNTIYF. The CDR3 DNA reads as TGTGCCAGCCGGGAACAGCAGTTCTCTGGAAACACCATATATTTT.

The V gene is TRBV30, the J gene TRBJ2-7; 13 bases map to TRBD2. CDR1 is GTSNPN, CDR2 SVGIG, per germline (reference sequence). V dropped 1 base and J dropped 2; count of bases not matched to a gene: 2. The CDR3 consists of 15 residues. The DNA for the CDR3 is TGTGCCTGGAGTGAGGGACTAGCGGGGCCCTACGAGCAGTACTTC. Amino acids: CAWSEGLAGPYEQYF.

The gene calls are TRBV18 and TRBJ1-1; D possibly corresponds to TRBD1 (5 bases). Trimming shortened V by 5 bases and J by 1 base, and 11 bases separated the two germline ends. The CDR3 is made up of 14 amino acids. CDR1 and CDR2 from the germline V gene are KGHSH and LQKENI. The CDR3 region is CASSASQGNTEAFF. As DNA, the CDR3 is TGTGCCAGCTCAGCCAGTCAGGGGAACACTGAAGCTTTCTTT.

The chain's CDR3 is CASSLDPVRLDSGANVLTF. The DNA of the CDR3 is TGTGCCAGCAGCTTAGATCCCGTCAGGTTAGATTCTGGGGCCAACGTCCTGACTTTC. The chain carries TRBV7-6 and TRBJ2-6, with unresolved D. The ends were cut back, 1 base at V and 1 base at J, with 17 bases in the middle. There are 19 residues in the CDR3. From germline, CDR1 is SGHVS and CDR2 FNYEAQ.

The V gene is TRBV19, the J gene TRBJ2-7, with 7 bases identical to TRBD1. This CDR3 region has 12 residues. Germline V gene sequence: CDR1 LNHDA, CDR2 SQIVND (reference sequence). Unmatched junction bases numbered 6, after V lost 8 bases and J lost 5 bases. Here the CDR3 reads CASADRVNEQYF. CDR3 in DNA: TGTGCCAGTGCAGACAGGGTCAACGAGCAGTACTTC.

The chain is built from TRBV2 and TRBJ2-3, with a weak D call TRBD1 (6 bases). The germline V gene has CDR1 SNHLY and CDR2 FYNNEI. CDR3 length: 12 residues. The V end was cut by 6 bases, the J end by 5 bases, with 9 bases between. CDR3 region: CASRATGDTQYF. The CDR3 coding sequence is TGTGCCAGCAGGGCGACAGGAGATACGCAGTATTTT.

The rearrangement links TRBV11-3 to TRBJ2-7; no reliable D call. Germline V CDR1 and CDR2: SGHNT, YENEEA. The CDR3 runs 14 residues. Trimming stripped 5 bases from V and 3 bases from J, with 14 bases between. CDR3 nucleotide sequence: TGTGCCAGCAGCCCCAGAGCAGGCAACTACGAGCAGTACTTC. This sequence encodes CASSPRAGNYEQYF.

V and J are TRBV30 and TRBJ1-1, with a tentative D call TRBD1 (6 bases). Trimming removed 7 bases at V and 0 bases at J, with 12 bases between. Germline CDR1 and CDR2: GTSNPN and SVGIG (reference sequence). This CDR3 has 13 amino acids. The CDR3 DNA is TGTGCCTCGAACAGGGAATTGAACACTGAAGCTTTCTTT. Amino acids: CASNRELNTEAFF.

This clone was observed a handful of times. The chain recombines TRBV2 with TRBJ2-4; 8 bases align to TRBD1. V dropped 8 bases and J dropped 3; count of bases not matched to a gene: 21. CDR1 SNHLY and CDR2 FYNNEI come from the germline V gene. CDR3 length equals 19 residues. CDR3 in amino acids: CASRRVVGGTGQGKNIQYF. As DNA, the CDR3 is TGTGCCAGCCGCCGGGTGGTTGGGGGGACAGGTCAGGGCAAAAACATTCAGTACTTC.

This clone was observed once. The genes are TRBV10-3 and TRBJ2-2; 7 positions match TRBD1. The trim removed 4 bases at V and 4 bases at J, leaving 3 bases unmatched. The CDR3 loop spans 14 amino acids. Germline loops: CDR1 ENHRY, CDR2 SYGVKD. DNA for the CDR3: TGTGCCATCAGTGGGACAGGTCCCACCGGGGAGCTGTTTTTT. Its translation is CAISGTGPTGELFF.

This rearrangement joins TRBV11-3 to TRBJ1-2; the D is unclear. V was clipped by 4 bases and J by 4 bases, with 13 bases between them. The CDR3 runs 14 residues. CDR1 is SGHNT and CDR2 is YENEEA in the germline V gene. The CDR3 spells CASSSMGSTYGYTF. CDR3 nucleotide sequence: TGTGCCAGCAGCTCCATGGGGTCCACCTATGGCTACACCTTC.

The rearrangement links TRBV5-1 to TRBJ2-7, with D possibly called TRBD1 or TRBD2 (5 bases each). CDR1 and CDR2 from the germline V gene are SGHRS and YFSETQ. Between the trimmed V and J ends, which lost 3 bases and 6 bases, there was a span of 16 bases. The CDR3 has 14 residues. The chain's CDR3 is CASSSRDPITEQYF. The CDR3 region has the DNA TGCGCCAGCAGCTCCAGGGACCCTATTACCGAGCAGTACTTC.

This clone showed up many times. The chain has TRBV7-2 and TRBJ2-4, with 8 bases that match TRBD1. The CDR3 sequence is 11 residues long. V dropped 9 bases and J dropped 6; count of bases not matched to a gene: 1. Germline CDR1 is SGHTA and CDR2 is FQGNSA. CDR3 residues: CASGQGNIQYF. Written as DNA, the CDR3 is TGTGCCAGTGGACAGGGAAACATTCAGTACTTC.

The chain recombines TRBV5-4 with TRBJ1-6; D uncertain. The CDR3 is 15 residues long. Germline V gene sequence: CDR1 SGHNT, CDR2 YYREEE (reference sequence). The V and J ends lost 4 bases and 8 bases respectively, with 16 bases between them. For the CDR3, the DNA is TGTGCCAGCAGCCCGACGGGTTACGGAGATTCACCCCTCCACTTT. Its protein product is CASSPTGYGDSPLHF. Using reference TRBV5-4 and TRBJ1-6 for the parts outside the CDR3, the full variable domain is ETGVTQSPTHLIKTRGQQVTLRCSSQSGHNTVSWYQQALGQGPQFIFQYYREEENGRGNFPPRFSGLQFPNYSSELNVNALELDDSALYLCASSPTGYGDSPLHFGNGTRLTVT.

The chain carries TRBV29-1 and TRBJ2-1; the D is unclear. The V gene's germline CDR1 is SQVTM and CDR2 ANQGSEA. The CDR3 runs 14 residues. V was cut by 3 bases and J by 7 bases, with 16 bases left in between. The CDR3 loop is CSVDAKLDSNEQFF. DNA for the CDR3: TGCAGCGTTGACGCTAAATTAGATTCGAATGAGCAGTTCTTC.

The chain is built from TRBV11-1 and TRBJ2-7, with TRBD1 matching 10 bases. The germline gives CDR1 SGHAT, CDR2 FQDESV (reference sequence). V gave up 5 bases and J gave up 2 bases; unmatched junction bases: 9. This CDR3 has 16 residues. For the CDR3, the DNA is TGTGCCAGCAGCATGGGAACGGGACAGGGGACCTACGAGCAGTACTTC. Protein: CASSMGTGQGTYEQYF.

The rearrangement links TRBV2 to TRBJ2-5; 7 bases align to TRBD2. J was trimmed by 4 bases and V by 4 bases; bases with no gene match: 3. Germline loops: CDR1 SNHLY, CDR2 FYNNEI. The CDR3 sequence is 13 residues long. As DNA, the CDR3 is TGTGCCAGCAGTGGACTAGCTGGAGAGACCCAGTACTTC. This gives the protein CASSGLAGETQYF.

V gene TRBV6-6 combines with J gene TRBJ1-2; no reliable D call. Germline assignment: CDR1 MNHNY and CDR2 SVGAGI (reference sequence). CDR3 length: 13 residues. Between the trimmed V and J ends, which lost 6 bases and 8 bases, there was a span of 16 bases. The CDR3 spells CASRGRAGSGYTF. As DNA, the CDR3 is TGTGCCAGCAGGGGCAGAGCCGGGTCAGGCTACACCTTC.

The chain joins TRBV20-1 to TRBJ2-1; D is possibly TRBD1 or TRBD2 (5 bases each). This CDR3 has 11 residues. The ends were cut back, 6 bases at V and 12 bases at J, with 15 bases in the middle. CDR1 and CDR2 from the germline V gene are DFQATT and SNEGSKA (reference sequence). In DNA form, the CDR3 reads TGCAGTGCGAGGGACGGGGACCGGCAGTTCTTC. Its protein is CSARDGDRQFF.

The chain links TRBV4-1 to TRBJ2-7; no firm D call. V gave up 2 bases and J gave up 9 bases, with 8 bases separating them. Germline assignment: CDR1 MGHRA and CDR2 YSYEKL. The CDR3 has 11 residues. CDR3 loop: CASSQRRWQYF. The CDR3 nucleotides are TGCGCCAGCAGCCAACGTCGATGGCAGTACTTC.

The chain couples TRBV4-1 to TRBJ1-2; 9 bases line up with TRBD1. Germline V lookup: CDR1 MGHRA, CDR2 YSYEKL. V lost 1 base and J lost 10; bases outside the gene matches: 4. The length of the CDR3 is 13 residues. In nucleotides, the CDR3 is TGCGCCAGCAGCCAAGGGGACAGGGTTTTCTACACCTTC. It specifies CASSQGDRVFYTF.

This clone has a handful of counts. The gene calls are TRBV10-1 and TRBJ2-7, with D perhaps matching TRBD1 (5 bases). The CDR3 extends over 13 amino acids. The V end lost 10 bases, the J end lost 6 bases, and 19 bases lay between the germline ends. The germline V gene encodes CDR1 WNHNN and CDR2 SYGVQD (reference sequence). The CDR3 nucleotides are TGCGCCACGTCGCCAGGGCGCCCTTCCGAGCAGTACTTC. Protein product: CATSPGRPSEQYF.

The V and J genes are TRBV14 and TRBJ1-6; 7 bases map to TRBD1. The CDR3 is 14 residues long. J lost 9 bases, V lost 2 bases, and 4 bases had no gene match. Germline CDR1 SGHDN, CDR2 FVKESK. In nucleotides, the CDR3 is TGTGCCAGCAGCCAAAGACAGGGTGCTTCACCCCTCCACTTT. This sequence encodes CASSQRQGASPLHF.